This T cell receptor beta chain appears in the sequencing data of a study of blood T cell repertoires in COVID-19. About this clone itself: Other DNA sequences in the sample encode the same CDR3.

The data were produced by immunoSEQ multiplex PCR, yet TCRdb's version contains in-frame clones alone and is incomplete. The top ten hold roughly 0.86% of the sample, which has 350,000 to 450,000 clones, approximately 91% seen once. V shed 1 base and J 4 bases; nucleotides not matched to a gene: 3. This CDR3 is 14 amino acids long. Germline values: CDR1 GTSNPN, CDR2 SVGIG (reference sequence). The J gene is TRBJ2-5, the V gene TRBV30, with 10 bases aligning to TRBD1. Sequenced sample: PBMCs or T cells enriched from blood (not recorded which). The sequence came from a woman between 35 and 50 years old who had been exposed to COVID-19. DNA of the CDR3: TGTGCCTGGAGTGGGACAGGGGGTGGAGAGACCCAGTACTTC. Amino acids: CAWSGTGGGETQYF.